These 18 T cell receptor beta chains originate from one sample sequenced in a study of human T cells and chemical hapten exposure. The time point denotes: pre-sensitization, week 0. The treatment denotes: therapeutic diphenylcyclopropenone sensitization with weekly scalp DPC. The study extracted total RNA from unfractionated whole blood. TCRdb ran MiXCR on the RACE reads and lists one entry per CDR3 protein. There are tens of thousands of distinct CDR3 sequences in the sample; around 10% occur only once, and about 1.9% lies in the top ten. Sequenced here: whole blood, sampled in connection with sensitization to the hapten diphenylcyclopropenone (DPC). These receptors were obtained from a woman aged 40 to 49 with alopecia areata. Some clones in this sample may be carry-over from other donors' samples.

Ten or more counts support this clonotype. The V call is TRBV5-4, the J call TRBJ2-1; tentative D call: TRBD2 (6 bases). Germline assignment: CDR1 SGHNT and CDR2 YYREEE (reference sequence). Trimming removed 0 bases from V and 0 bases from J, with 13 bases in between. This CDR3 is 17 amino acids long. This CDR3 is CASSLESAGSSYNEQFF. The CDR3 nucleotides are TGTGCCAGCAGCTTGGAATCGGCGGGGAGCTCCTACAATGAGCAGTTCTTC.

This clonotype was observed many times. The rearrangement joins TRBV5-4 to TRBJ2-5; D call uncertain. The germline V gene has CDR1 SGHNT and CDR2 YYREEE (reference sequence). The CDR3 spans 13 residues. The V and J ends lost 4 bases and 2 bases respectively, with 9 bases between them. In DNA, the CDR3 is TGTGCCAGCAGCCTGGACGTTCAAGAGACCCAGTACTTC. It translates to CASSLDVQETQYF.

The chain links TRBV12-3 or TRBV12-4 to TRBJ1-3; no clear D gene. The CDR3 length is 16 residues. Trimming left V 5 bases short and J 0 bases short, with 14 bases between. In DNA form, the CDR3 reads TGTGCCAGCAGTCCAGTAAGACGGACCTCTGGAAACACCATATATTTT. Its protein is CASSPVRRTSGNTIYF.

This chain links TRBV28 with TRBJ2-2; 11 nucleotides align to TRBD1. Germline CDR1 is MDHEN and CDR2 is SYDVKM. Losses at the gene ends were 7 bases for V and 2 bases for J; bases not matched to a gene: 3. The CDR3 has 15 residues. The CDR3 coding sequence is TGTGCCAGCATTAGGACAGGGGGCAACACCGGGGAGCTGTTTTTT. It codes for CASIRTGGNTGELFF.

This clonotype appeared many times. The V call is TRBV6-1, the J call TRBJ2-4, with 8 bases aligning to TRBD1. J lost 0 bases, V lost 6 bases, and 4 bases had no gene match. The CDR3 spans 15 residues. Per the germline V gene, CDR1 is MNHNS and CDR2 is SASEGT. DNA of the CDR3: TGTGCCAGCAGATCGACAGGGGCAGCCAAAAACATTCAGTACTTC. Its translation is CASRSTGAAKNIQYF.

The table lists this clonotype with many counts. The chain links TRBV6-5 to TRBJ1-5, with D possibly matching TRBD1 (5 bases). Germline CDR1 and CDR2: MNHEY and SVGAGI. The CDR3 runs 14 residues. Trimming took off 1 base at V and 5 bases at J, with 9 bases between the two ends. The CDR3 loop reads CASSYYGGDQPQHF. The CDR3 nucleotides are TGTGCCAGCAGTTACTACGGGGGAGATCAGCCCCAGCATTTT.

This clonotype was seen ten or more times. The chain joins TRBV29-1 to TRBJ2-2, with 9 positions matching TRBD1. V was clipped by 7 bases and J by 7 bases; unmatched bases: 10. The CDR3 covers 14 residues. Germline CDR1 SQVTM, CDR2 ANQGSEA. CDR3 in amino acids: CSGAVQGAVGELFF. CDR3 DNA sequence: TGCAGCGGCGCAGTACAGGGGGCCGTCGGGGAGCTGTTTTTT.

At least ten counts were recorded for this clonotype. The chain uses TRBV29-1 and TRBJ2-2; 8 nucleotides agree with TRBD1. The germline V gene has CDR1 SQVTM and CDR2 ANQGSEA. The CDR3 sequence is 12 residues long. Losses at the gene ends were 6 bases for V and 6 bases for J; bases not matched to a gene: 3. CDR3 in DNA: TGCAGCGTCGGACAGGGAGCCGGGGAGCTGTTTTTT. This sequence encodes CSVGQGAGELFF.

This clonotype was counted many times. The chain has TRBV6-4 and TRBJ2-3; no firm D call. There are 14 residues in the CDR3. The ends were cut back, 6 bases at V and 4 bases at J, with 14 bases in the middle. Germline V lookup: CDR1 MRHNA, CDR2 SNTAGT. Written as DNA, the CDR3 is TGTGCCAGCAGCCACCCATCGGCGCCAGATACGCAGTATTTT. Translation: CASSHPSAPDTQYF.

The genes are TRBV29-1 and TRBJ2-3; D not certain. Trimming left V 4 bases short and J 2 bases short, with 10 bases between. The length of the CDR3 is 13 residues. CDR1 and CDR2 from the germline V gene are SQVTM and ANQGSEA. CDR3 region: CSVASNPTDTQYF. Here the CDR3 DNA reads TGCAGCGTTGCCTCCAACCCCACAGATACGCAGTATTTT.

This clonotype was found many times. The V call is TRBV29-1, the J call TRBJ1-2, with a tentative D call TRBD1 (5 bases). V gave up 6 bases and J gave up 3 bases, with 14 bases separating them. CDR1 is SQVTM, CDR2 ANQGSEA, per germline. The CDR3 loop spans 13 amino acids. Here the CDR3 DNA reads TGCAGCGTCGAGGCGGGGGGGGACTATGGCTACACCTTC. Protein sequence: CSVEAGGDYGYTF.

This clonotype was seen ten or more times. In nucleotides, the CDR3 is TGTGCCAGCAGCGCGAACGACAGAGTTCCCCCTTACAATGAGCAGTTCTTC. This codes for CASSANDRVPPYNEQFF. J is TRBJ2-1 and V is TRBV7-2; D perhaps matches TRBD1 (5 bases). The CDR3 extends over 17 amino acids. Germline V gene lookup returns CDR1 SGHTA and CDR2 FQGNSA. Trimming left V 5 bases short and J 4 bases short, with 21 bases between. The whole variable domain, remainder taken from reference TRBV7-2 and TRBJ2-1, is GAGVSQSPSNKVTEKGKDVELRCDPISGHTALYWYRQSLGQGLEFLIYFQGNSAPDKSGLPSDRFSAERTGGSVSTLTIQRTQQEDSAVYLCASSANDRVPPYNEQFFGPGTRLTVL.

The chain is built from TRBV7-9 and TRBJ2-5; no firm D call. The germline V gene has CDR1 SEHNR and CDR2 FQNEAQ (reference sequence). This CDR3 has 13 amino acids. Trimming removed 7 bases at V and 0 bases at J, with 9 bases between. The CDR3 loop is CASNKGHQETQYF. CDR3 sequence (DNA): TGTGCCAGCAACAAGGGCCACCAAGAGACCCAGTACTTC.

Many counts were recorded for this clonotype. The V gene is TRBV4-3, the J gene TRBJ2-2; 8 nucleotides agree with TRBD1. Germline assignment: CDR1 LGHNA and CDR2 YSLEER. CDR3 length: 14 residues. J lost 4 bases, V lost 6 bases, and 4 bases had no gene match. CDR3 in amino acids: CASRQGALTGELFF. The DNA for the CDR3 is TGCGCCAGCAGGCAGGGGGCACTCACCGGGGAGCTGTTTTTT.

CDR3 sequence (DNA): TGTGCCAGCAGTTTGATTGGACTTATAACCGGGGAGCTGTTTTTT. As protein: CASSLIGLITGELFF. The genes are TRBV28 and TRBJ2-2, with D perhaps matching TRBD2 (5 bases). The CDR3 extends over 15 amino acids. From germline, CDR1 is MDHEN and CDR2 SYDVKM. V was trimmed by 3 bases and J by 5 bases, leaving 13 bases between them.

This clonotype is large within its sample. This chain uses TRBV5-6 with TRBJ1-4; D unclear. Looked up from germline, CDR1 is SGHDT and CDR2 is YYEEEE. The CDR3 is 13 residues long. V lost 0 bases and J lost 8, with 8 bases in between. CDR3 nucleotide sequence: TGTGCCAGCAGCTTGGTTCTAGACGAAAAACTGTTTTTT. Amino acid sequence: CASSLVLDEKLFF.

This clonotype was found many times. The chain recombines TRBV11-2 with TRBJ2-1; 12 bases match TRBD1. V lost 5 bases and J lost 6; bases outside the gene matches: 5. Germline V gene lookup returns CDR1 SGHAT and CDR2 FQNNGV. The CDR3 covers 15 residues. The CDR3 sequence: CASSRPGQGANEQFF. CDR3 nucleotide sequence: TGTGCCAGCAGCCGACCGGGACAGGGGGCCAATGAGCAGTTCTTC.

This clonotype has a count of ten or more. This chain links TRBV7-2 with TRBJ2-7; 10 bases fit TRBD1. The CDR3 contains 14 residues. CDR1 is SGHTA and CDR2 is FQGNSA in the germline V gene. With V trimmed by 3 bases and J by 6 bases, 5 bases remained unmatched. For the CDR3, the DNA is TGTGCCAGCAGCTTGGACAGGGGGTCTCGCGAGCAGTACTTC. It encodes CASSLDRGSREQYF.